This is a list of T cell receptor beta chains from one sample in a study of shared clonotypes between healthy human individuals. Using immunoSEQ multiplex PCR, the repertoire was profiled, and TCRdb retains in-frame clones only, with some absent. The profile covers about 580,000 clones, with roughly 98% appearing a single time and roughly 0.29% taken by the ten largest. Specimen: naive CD8+ T cells sorted from blood. These receptors all come from a man between 25 and 39 years old in good health. Both conserved end residues are part of each CDR3. A D gene is named only where the DNA matches it firmly.

15	TRBD2	TRBV7-2	TRBJ2-7	CASSPPSGSSYEQYF
11	NA	TRBV29-1	TRBJ2-7	CSVVIVYEQYF
16	NA	TRBV27	TRBJ1-5	CASSSSLLGANQPQHF
14	TRBD2	TRBV7-2	TRBJ2-3	CASRIAGVPDTQYF
14	NA	TRBV29-1	TRBJ2-3	CSVEGGRSTDTQYF
17	NA	TRBV11-2	TRBJ2-7	CASSAGQNDMVNYEQYF
15	NA	TRBV7-9	TRBJ2-2	CASSPDTGNTGELFF
11	TRBD2	TRBV9	TRBJ2-1	CASKRGGQQFF
13	NA	TRBV27	TRBJ1-1	CASSLGGNTEAFF
11	NA	TRBV7-9	TRBJ2-1	CASSLNNEQFF
13	NA	TRBV11-2	TRBJ2-2	CALEPENTGELFF
13	TRBD2	TRBV11-2	TRBJ2-1	CASKASGEDEQFF
14	NA	TRBV28	TRBJ1-2	CASSLPGALRGYTF
18	TRBD2	TRBV4-1	TRBJ2-1	CASSQDLGLAGVHNEQFF
14	TRBD2	TRBV29-1	TRBJ2-1	CSPLLASSYNEQFF
15	NA	TRBV19	TRBJ2-1	CASSPEGPVLNEQFF
16	NA	TRBV5-5	TRBJ2-7	CASSLAVGPSSYEQYF
15	TRBD1	TRBV28	TRBJ1-5	CASSLGGSTGQPQHF
13	TRBD2	TRBV29-1	TRBJ2-7	CSVLVAGEAEQYF
15	TRBD2	TRBV28	TRBJ2-3	CASTLLAGNVDTQYF
15	NA	TRBV29-1	TRBJ1-2	CSVRPTAEKPYGYTF
12	NA	TRBV27	TRBJ2-2	CASSSNTGELFF
14	TRBD1	TRBV13	TRBJ2-5	CASSSGTGIETQYF
14	NA	TRBV9	TRBJ2-7	CASSVGGGLAEQYF
13	NA	TRBV28	TRBJ1-1	CASSLSGLTEAFF
14	NA	TRBV28	TRBJ2-7	CASRTPTTAYEQYF
14	NA	TRBV6-5	TRBJ2-2	CASSWGAGTGELFF
16	NA	TRBV9	TRBJ2-2	CASSAPSGWNTGELFF
15	NA	TRBV10-2	TRBJ2-2	CASSEPRGDTGELFF
15	TRBD2	TRBV5-4	TRBJ2-1	CASSLVAGAVGEQFF